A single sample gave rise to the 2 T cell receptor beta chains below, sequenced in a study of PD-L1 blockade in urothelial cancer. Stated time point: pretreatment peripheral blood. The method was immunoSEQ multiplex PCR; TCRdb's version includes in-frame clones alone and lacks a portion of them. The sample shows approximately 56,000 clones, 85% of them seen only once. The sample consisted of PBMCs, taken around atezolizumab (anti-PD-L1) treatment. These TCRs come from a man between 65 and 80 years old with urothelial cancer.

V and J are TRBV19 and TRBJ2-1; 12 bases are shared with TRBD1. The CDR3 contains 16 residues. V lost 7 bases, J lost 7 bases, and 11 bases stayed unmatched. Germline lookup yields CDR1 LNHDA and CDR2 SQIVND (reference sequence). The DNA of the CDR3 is TGTGCCAGTACTTCAGGCGGGACAGGGGGCATGAATGAGCAGTTCTTC. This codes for CASTSGGTGGMNEQFF.

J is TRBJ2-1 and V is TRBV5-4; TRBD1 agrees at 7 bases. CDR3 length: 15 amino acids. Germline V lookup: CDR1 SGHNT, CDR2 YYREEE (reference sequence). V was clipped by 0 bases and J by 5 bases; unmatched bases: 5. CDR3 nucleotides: TGTGCCAGCAGCTTGGCCGGGACAGCCAACAATGAGCAGTTCTTC. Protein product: CASSLAGTANNEQFF. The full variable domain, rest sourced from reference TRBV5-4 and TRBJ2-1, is ETGVTQSPTHLIKTRGQQVTLRCSSQSGHNTVSWYQQALGQGPQFIFQYYREEENGRGNFPPRFSGLQFPNYSSELNVNALELDDSALYLCASSLAGTANNEQFFGPGTRLTVL.